These 32 T cell receptor beta chains were sequenced from one sample in a study of post-analysis software for immune sequencing data. Study results and limitations: Compared with controls, patients had more of about 5 TRBV segments, including TRBV5-6, TRBV5-1 and TRBV20-1.

Prepared libraries of TCR beta cDNA carried unique molecular identifiers. TCRdb itself ran the PCR reads through MiXCR, one entry per CDR3 protein. The sample shows 650,000 to 850,000 distinct CDR3 sequences, roughly 58% of them seen only once. The antigens these receptors bind are not known. Sequenced: blood. These receptors all come from a girl aged 10 to 17 with multiple sclerosis.

The V call is TRBV7-8, the J call TRBJ2-7; D may be TRBD1 or TRBD2 (5 bases each). The germline CDR1 and CDR2 sequences are SGHVS and FQNEAQ. This CDR3 has 17 residues. The germline V and J ends were trimmed by 5 bases and 2 bases, with 22 bases remaining between them. The CDR3 region is CASSGWDGADLTYEQYF. For the CDR3, the DNA is TGTGCCAGCAGCGGATGGGACGGTGCAGACCTTACCTACGAGCAGTACTTC.

This clonotype has only a few counts. V and J are TRBV29-1 and TRBJ2-1; 10 positions agree with TRBD2. The V gene's germline CDR1 is SQVTM and CDR2 ANQGSEA. The junction had 3 bases not matched to a gene; V was cut back by 4 bases and J by 6 bases. The CDR3 has 13 amino acids. The CDR3 sequence: CSVVLAGSNEQFF. In nucleotides, the CDR3 is TGCAGCGTTGTACTAGCGGGGAGCAATGAGCAGTTCTTC.

The V gene is TRBV5-1, the J gene TRBJ2-7; the D call may be TRBD1 or TRBD2 (7 bases each). In germline, CDR1 is SGHRS, CDR2 YFSETQ. The CDR3 loop spans 14 amino acids. The V end was cut by 7 bases, the J end by 4 bases, with 18 bases between. This CDR3 reads CASARGGSFYEQYF. CDR3 nucleotide sequence: TGCGCCAGCGCCAGGGGGGGGTCCTTTTACGAGCAGTACTTC.

The genes are TRBV20-1 and TRBJ2-1; D is perhaps TRBD1 or TRBD2 (7 bases each). Trimming removed 2 bases from V and 1 base from J, with 21 bases in between. The CDR3 is 18 residues long. CDR1 DFQATT and CDR2 SNEGSKA come from the germline V gene (reference sequence). The DNA for the CDR3 is TGCAGTGCTAGAATACAGGGGAGGGGTCGGTATTCCTACAATGAGCAGTTCTTC. This sequence encodes CSARIQGRGRYSYNEQFF.

The genes are TRBV10-3 and TRBJ2-4; no firm D call. The CDR3 has 14 residues. Germline assignment: CDR1 ENHRY and CDR2 SYGVKD. Trimming stripped 0 bases from V and 9 bases from J, with 12 bases between. CDR3 nucleotides: TGTGCCATCAGTGAGTCGACGGATGTGCCCATTCAGTACTTC. Amino acid sequence: CAISESTDVPIQYF.

V gene TRBV6-5 combines with J gene TRBJ2-5; D is unresolved. The CDR3 contains 15 residues. CDR1 is MNHEY and CDR2 is SVGAGI in the germline V gene. V lost 0 bases to trimming and J lost 11 bases, with 19 bases between them. This CDR3 reads CASSYSALVAVAQYF. In nucleotides, the CDR3 is TGTGCCAGCAGTTACTCGGCCCTGGTTGCAGTTGCTCAGTACTTC.

J is TRBJ2-1 and V is TRBV27; D unresolved. This CDR3 region has 14 residues. Trimming removed 5 bases from V and 8 bases from J, with 16 bases in between. CDR1 and CDR2 (germline): MNHEY, SMNVEV (reference sequence). The CDR3 DNA is TGTGCCAGCAGTCCCCCCAGCCCGACCGATGAGCAGTTCTTC. Translated, it gives CASSPPSPTDEQFF.

This chain uses TRBV2 with TRBJ2-2; 8 nucleotides line up with TRBD1. The CDR3 consists of 15 residues. V lost 3 bases, J lost 5 bases, and 5 bases stayed unmatched. Germline-derived CDR1 and CDR2 are SNHLY and FYNNEI. CDR3 in DNA: TGTGCCAGCAGTGAGACAGGGGCGGTAACCGGGGAGCTGTTTTTT. Protein: CASSETGAVTGELFF. The full variable domain, with the rest looked up from reference TRBV2 and TRBJ2-2, is EPEVTQTPSHQVTQMGQEVILRCVPISNHLYFYWYRQILGQKVEFLVSFYNNEISEKSEIFDDQFSVERPDGSNFTLKIRSTKLEDSAMYFCASSETGAVTGELFFGEGSRLTVL.

This chain connects TRBV30 to TRBJ2-1; D is uncertain. Trimming left V 8 bases short and J 7 bases short, with 12 bases between. This CDR3 comprises 11 residues. Germline V gene data show CDR1 as GTSNPN and CDR2 as SVGIG (reference sequence). CDR3 coding DNA: TGTGCCCTCGCCCCGAGGAATGAGCAGTTCTTC. Its translation is CALAPRNEQFF.

The chain couples TRBV9 to TRBJ2-5; D gene uncertain. The J call may be incorrect, as the DNA end agrees better with TRBJ2-7. CDR3 size: 14 residues. Germline-derived CDR1 and CDR2 are SGDLS and YYNGEE. Written as DNA, the CDR3 is TGTGCCAGCAGCGTAGAAGCTGTTAACTACGAGCAGTACTTC. This sequence encodes CASSVEAVNYEQYF.

This rearrangement joins TRBV7-6 to TRBJ2-1; TRBD2 agrees at 11 bases. J lost 6 bases, V lost 1 base, and 8 bases had no gene match. Looked up from germline, CDR1 is SGHVS and CDR2 is FNYEAQ. The CDR3 is made up of 17 amino acids. The CDR3 here is CASSLVASGRIFNEQFF. The CDR3, as DNA: TGTGCCAGCAGCTTAGTGGCTAGCGGGAGGATCTTCAATGAGCAGTTCTTC.

This clonotype occurred a few times. CDR3 sequence reads: CASSLRIAGVPDTQYF. The DNA of the CDR3 is TGTGCCAGCAGCTTAAGAATAGCGGGGGTTCCAGATACGCAGTATTTT. The chain has TRBV7-2 and TRBJ2-3; TRBD2 matches 9 bases. There are 16 residues in the CDR3. V lost 2 bases to trimming and J lost 4 bases; unmatched junction nucleotides: 7. Germline loops: CDR1 SGHTA, CDR2 FQGNSA.

This clonotype turned up a few times. V is TRBV5-1 and J is TRBJ2-7, with D possibly matching TRBD2 (6 bases). This CDR3 contains 13 residues. The germline CDR1 and CDR2 sequences are SGHRS and YFSETQ. Trimming shortened V by 4 bases and J by 2 bases, and 10 bases separated the two germline ends. The DNA of the CDR3 is TGCGCCAGCAGCCCCTGGGAGGCCTACGAGCAGTACTTC. It codes for CASSPWEAYEQYF.

CDR3 nucleotides: TGTGCCAGCAGGACCTTTCTGGGGTCTCCTAACTATGGCTACACCTTC. Its translation: CASRTFLGSPNYGYTF. The chain joins TRBV6-5 to TRBJ1-2; D is unclear. CDR1 MNHEY and CDR2 SVGAGI come from the germline V gene. Trimming stripped 6 bases from V and 0 bases from J, with 17 bases between. This CDR3 region has 16 residues.

The rearrangement joins TRBV29-1 to TRBJ1-1; 7 positions agree with TRBD1. The CDR3 contains 14 residues. Germline V gene data show CDR1 as SQVTM and CDR2 as ANQGSEA. V gave up 6 bases and J gave up 4 bases; unmatched junction bases: 11. The CDR3 DNA follows: TGCAGCGTAACGCAGGGCAGGGGGAGCACTGAAGCTTTCTTT. It translates to CSVTQGRGSTEAFF.

The gene calls are TRBV20-1 and TRBJ2-4, with 9 bases fitting TRBD2. The DNA matches TRBJ2-7 better at its end, which makes the J call doubtful. The germline V gene has CDR1 DFQATT and CDR2 SNEGSKA (reference sequence). This CDR3 contains 16 residues. The CDR3 DNA sequence: TGCAGTGCTAGATCGGGACTGGGCGGGGGGGCCGACGAGCAGTACTTC. This gives the protein CSARSGLGGGADEQYF.

The chain couples TRBV29-1 to TRBJ2-1; a possible D gene is TRBD1 (5 bases). The germline CDR1 and CDR2 sequences are SQVTM and ANQGSEA. The CDR3 length is 12 residues. V lost 7 bases and J 8 bases, leaving 15 bases between the germline ends. As DNA, the CDR3 is TGCAGCGCCGTGGGGCAGGGTCATGAGCAGTTCTTC. This sequence encodes CSAVGQGHEQFF.

The rearrangement uses TRBV29-1 and TRBJ1-1; no clear D gene. The CDR3 consists of 14 residues. V lost 3 bases to trimming and J lost 1 base, with 12 bases between them. The germline gives CDR1 SQVTM, CDR2 ANQGSEA. CDR3 in DNA: TGCAGCGTTGACGACCCGGGAGGGAACACTGAAGCTTTCTTT. Translated, it gives CSVDDPGGNTEAFF.

The V gene is TRBV12-3 or TRBV12-4, the J gene TRBJ1-6, with a possible D match to TRBD1 (6 bases). The ends were cut back, 7 bases at V and 10 bases at J, with 20 bases in the middle. The CDR3 has 15 amino acids. The CDR3 DNA is TGTGCCAGCACCGCTATAAGGAACGGGGGCTCACCCCTCCACTTT. As protein: CASTAIRNGGSPLHF.

This clonotype came up a few times. A read error may account for a junction end that differs from germline. This CDR3 is CASSRGEGVADTQYF. CDR3 sequence (DNA): TGTGCTAGCAGCCGCGGGGAGGGAGTGGCAGATACGCAGTATTTT. The chain couples TRBV7-7 to TRBJ2-3; 7 bases map to TRBD2. Germline lookup yields CDR1 SSHAT and CDR2 FNYEAQ (reference sequence). The CDR3 is 15 residues long. The full variable domain, rest sourced from reference TRBV7-7 and TRBJ2-3, is GAGVSQSPRYKVTKRGQDVTLRCDPISSHATLYWYQQALGQGPEFLTYFNYEAQPDKSGLPSDRFSAERPEGSISTLTIQRTEQRDSAMYRCASSRGEGVADTQYFGPGTRLTVL.

This sequence joins TRBV24-1 and TRBJ1-5; 8 nucleotides agree with TRBD1. With 9 bases clipped from V and 4 bases from J, the junction kept 4 bases outside the gene matches. Germline CDR1 is KGHDR and CDR2 is SFDVKD. The CDR3 runs 13 residues. CDR3 coding DNA: TGTGCCACCTCCGGACAGGGTAATCAGCCCCAGCATTTT. Its protein product is CATSGQGNQPQHF.

The chain links TRBV27 to TRBJ2-7; 7 bases are a match to TRBD1. Trimming took 5 bases from V and 0 from J; bases not matched to a gene: 7. CDR1 is MNHEY and CDR2 is SMNVEV in the germline V gene (reference sequence). The CDR3 consists of 15 residues. DNA for the CDR3: TGTGCCAGCAGTACCCGACAGGGAATCTCCTACGAGCAGTACTTC. This translates into CASSTRQGISYEQYF.

The rearrangement links TRBV7-8 to TRBJ2-5, with D possibly called TRBD1 or TRBD2 (5 bases each). The V and J ends lost 5 bases and 11 bases respectively, with 18 bases between them. This CDR3 is 13 amino acids long. Germline CDR1 SGHVS, CDR2 FQNEAQ. CDR3 in amino acids: CASSLRGAWEQYF. The CDR3 nucleotides read TGTGCCAGCAGCCTCCGAGGGGCCTGGGAGCAGTACTTC.

This sequence joins TRBV5-6 and TRBJ1-2; TRBD1 matches at 7 bases. The CDR3 totals 17 residues. V was clipped by 1 base and J by 3 bases; unmatched bases: 12. The V gene's germline CDR1 is SGHDT and CDR2 YYEEEE. The CDR3 coding sequence is TGTGCCAGCAGCTTGACAGGGGAGTGGGCTATGGACTATGGCTACACCTTC. Translating gives CASSLTGEWAMDYGYTF.

The table lists this clonotype with a count of one. The chain is built from TRBV20-1 and TRBJ2-5; D gene unclear. Germline lookup yields CDR1 DFQATT and CDR2 SNEGSKA (reference sequence). The V and J ends lost 1 base and 0 bases respectively, with 15 bases between them. There are 16 residues in the CDR3. CDR3 amino acids: CSARVKDGKYQETQYF. The DNA for the CDR3 is TGCAGTGCTAGAGTAAAGGATGGGAAATACCAAGAGACCCAGTACTTC.

This chain links TRBV27 with TRBJ2-6, with unresolved D. Germline V CDR1 and CDR2: MNHEY, SMNVEV (reference sequence). The CDR3 is made up of 16 amino acids. Trimming cost V 5 bases and J 0 bases, with 11 bases left between them. The CDR3 is CASSPRRNSGANVLTF. The CDR3 nucleotides are TGTGCCAGCAGTCCCCGACGGAACTCTGGGGCCAACGTCCTGACTTTC. Supplemented by reference TRBV27 and TRBJ2-6, the full variable domain reads EAQVTQNPRYLITVTGKKLTVTCSQNMNHEYMSWYRQDPGLGLRQIYYSMNVEVTDKGDVPEGYKVSRKEKRNFPLILESPSPNQTSLYFCASSPRRNSGANVLTFGAGSRLTVL.

This clonotype was observed a handful of times. This chain joins TRBV6-5 and TRBJ2-7; D may be TRBD1 (6 bases). Germline CDR1 reads MNHEY; CDR2 reads SVGAGI. The CDR3 is 15 amino acids. The V and J ends lost 6 bases and 5 bases respectively, with 20 bases between them. CDR3 sequence (DNA): TGTGCCAGCAGCCGCTTAAGGACAGTGCGGAACGAGCAGTACTTC. Amino acid sequence: CASSRLRTVRNEQYF.

A single count supports this clonotype. The chain couples TRBV19 to TRBJ2-7; 9 bases align to TRBD1. J gave up 6 bases and V 10 bases, and 4 bases lay outside the gene matches. The CDR3 sequence is 11 residues long. The germline CDR1 and CDR2 sequences are LNHDA and SQIVND (reference sequence). The CDR3 is CATWTGVEQYF. CDR3 DNA sequence: TGTGCCACCTGGACAGGGGTCGAGCAGTACTTC. The variable domain in full, completed from reference TRBV19 and TRBJ2-7, reads DGGITQSPKYLFRKEGQNVTLSCEQNLNHDAMYWYRQDPGQGLRLIYYSQIVNDFQKGDIAEGYSVSREKKESFPLTVTSAQKNPTAFYLCATWTGVEQYFGPGTRLTVT.

A few counts support this clonotype. The J gene is TRBJ2-1, the V gene TRBV10-3; D is perhaps TRBD1 (5 bases). Germline lookup yields CDR1 ENHRY and CDR2 SYGVKD. This CDR3 spans 16 amino acids. V was clipped by 2 bases and J by 6 bases, with 17 bases between them. The CDR3 loop is CAISENPVGPLNEQFF. The CDR3 DNA reads as TGTGCCATCAGTGAGAATCCCGTGGGGCCCCTCAATGAGCAGTTCTTC.

This clonotype was seen a few times. V gene TRBV7-2 combines with J gene TRBJ2-1, with D uncertain. The CDR3 runs to 14 residues. With 0 bases removed from V and 7 bases from J, the gap between germline ends came to 10 bases. CDR1 SGHTA and CDR2 FQGNSA come from the germline V gene. The chain's CDR3 is CASSLAREHNEQFF. CDR3 in DNA: TGTGCCAGCAGCTTAGCAAGGGAACATAATGAGCAGTTCTTC.

This clonotype was counted a few times. The rearrangement joins TRBV7-2 to TRBJ2-7; 7 positions match TRBD2. The junction had 10 bases not matched to a gene; V was cut back by 1 base and J by 7 bases. This CDR3 has 15 amino acids. Germline values: CDR1 SGHTA, CDR2 FQGNSA. DNA of the CDR3: TGTGCCAGCAGCTTAGTCGGGAGGAATCTGAAAGAGCAGTACTTC. Translating it yields CASSLVGRNLKEQYF.

A note on this clonotype: One end of the junction is discordant with germline, which a read error may explain. The V call is TRBV7-4, the J call TRBJ2-7, with D possibly being TRBD2 (5 bases). Germline V gene sequence: CDR1 SGHVT, CDR2 SQSDAQ. The CDR3 is made up of 12 amino acids. CDR3 in DNA: TGTGCCGGCAGCTTAGAGGGCAAAGAGCAGTACTTC. Protein product: CAGSLEGKEQYF.